The rows below give T cell receptor beta chains drawn from one sample of a study of shared T cell receptors in the human thymus. Clones were sequenced by immunoSEQ multiplex PCR, and TCRdb holds only the in-frame ones, with some missing. The repertoire holds around 730,000 clones, with 80% to 90% as singletons. A further study also used this sample, focusing on human thymus T cells.

The sequencing input was thymocytes. The receptor source for this set is a girl in the first two years of life with a congenital heart defect. Both conserved end residues are part of each CDR3. D genes are given only for firm matches. The listing skips clone size in some rows; elsewhere it reads once, few, many or a size class.

J,V,size,D,CDR3,DNA
TRBJ1-1,TRBV28,NA,NA,CASSLGGLGNTEAFF,TGTGCCAGCAGTTTGGGCGGGCTTGGGAACACTGAAGCTTTCTTT
TRBJ1-2,TRBV19,NA,TRBD1,CASSIGQGAYGYTF,TGTGCCAGTAGTATCGGACAGGGGGCCTATGGCTACACCTTC
TRBJ2-7,TRBV6-6,NA,NA,CASSDATAYSYEQYF,TGTGCCAGCAGTGACGCGACAGCATACAGCTACGAGCAGTACTTC
TRBJ1-5,TRBV25-1,NA,TRBD1,CASSEGDRFNQPQHF,TGTGCCAGCAGTGAAGGGGACAGGTTCAATCAGCCCCAGCATTTT
TRBJ2-7,TRBV11-2,NA,NA,CASSLQGSTEQYF,TGTGCCAGCAGCTTACAGGGTTCGACCGAGCAGTACTTC
TRBJ1-1,TRBV5-1,NA,NA,CASSPHPGNTEAFF,TGCGCCAGCAGCCCGCACCCGGGGAACACTGAAGCTTTCTTT
TRBJ2-1,TRBV11-3,NA,TRBD2,CASSLDSSGGDNEQFF,TGTGCCAGCAGCTTAGACTCTAGCGGGGGGGACAATGAGCAGTTCTTC
TRBJ1-2,TRBV5-4,NA,NA,CASSLDRGHMGFPYGYTF,TGTGCCAGCAGCTTGGACCGTGGACACATGGGCTTCCCGTATGGCTACACCTTC
TRBJ1-2,TRBV4-2,NA,NA,CASSQGLASDSPQTLPSDYTF,TGTGCCAGCAGCCAGGGCCTAGCCTCAGACTCCCCACAGACTCTTCCCTCCGACTACACCTTC
TRBJ2-7,TRBV12-2,few,NA,CASRLKLPALAGGRYEQYF,TGTGCAAGTCGCTTAAAACTTCCGGCACTAGCGGGGGGGAGGTACGAGCAGTACTTC
TRBJ1-4,TRBV4-1,few,NA,CASSQERPYREKLFF,TGCGCCAGCAGCCAAGAAAGACCGTACAGGGAAAAACTGTTTTTT
TRBJ2-7,TRBV7-2,few,TRBD1,CASSLDRGAYEQYF,TGTGCCAGCAGCTTAGACAGGGGGGCCTACGAGCAGTACTTC